This T cell receptor (beta chain) is from a study of PD-L1 blockade in urothelial cancer. Across the whole study: Researchers found blood samples held a median of approximately 150,000 T cells.

Time point reported: peripheral blood 6 weeks after treatment start. Diagnoses among patients were locally advanced or metastatic urothelial carcinoma. The CDR3 is 16 amino acids. Trimming took 6 bases from V and 3 from J, leaving 21 bases between them. Germline V gives CDR1 MNHNY, CDR2 SVGAGI (reference sequence). Profiled with immunoSEQ multiplex PCR; TCRdb holds only in-frame clones, not every one. This table has tens of thousands of clones, approximately 84% appearing once. This rearrangement joins TRBV6-6 to TRBJ2-7; D is perhaps TRBD2 (5 bases). The sample here was PBMCs, taken around atezolizumab (anti-PD-L1) treatment. The origin of this receptor is a man aged 60 to 69 with urothelial cancer. The CDR3 sequence is CASRSLVTAGNYEQYF. CDR3 nucleotide sequence: TGTGCCAGCAGGTCCCTGGTAACTGCGGGTAACTACGAGCAGTACTTC.